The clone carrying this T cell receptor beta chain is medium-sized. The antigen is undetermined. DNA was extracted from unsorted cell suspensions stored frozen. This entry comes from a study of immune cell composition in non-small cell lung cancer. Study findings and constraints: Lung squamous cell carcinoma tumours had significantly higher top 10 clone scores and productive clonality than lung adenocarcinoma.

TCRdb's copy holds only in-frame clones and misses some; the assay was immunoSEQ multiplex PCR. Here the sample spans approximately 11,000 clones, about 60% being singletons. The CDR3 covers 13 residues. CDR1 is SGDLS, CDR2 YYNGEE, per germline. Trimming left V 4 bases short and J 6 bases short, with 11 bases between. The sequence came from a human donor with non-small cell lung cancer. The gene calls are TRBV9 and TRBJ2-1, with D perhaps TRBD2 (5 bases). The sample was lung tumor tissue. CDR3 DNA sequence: TGTGCCAGCAGCCCGCGTGAGGGCAATGAGCAGTTCTTC. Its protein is CASSPREGNEQFF.